This entry features one TCR beta chain sequence. Its antigen is not known. The PCR was carried out with 60 Vbeta primers and 13 Jbeta primers. TCRdb's copy holds only in-frame clones and misses some; the assay was immunoSEQ multiplex PCR. The sample has some 200,000 clones; 70% to 80% are singletons. The CDR3 is 17 amino acids. V lost 0 bases to trimming and J lost 0 bases, with 13 bases between them. The germline CDR1 and CDR2 sequences are SGDLS and YYNGEE. These data belong to a study of cytomegalovirus exposure and HLA in healthy donors. The study's findings and limits: Common viral pathogens seemed, in a later analysis, to connect with several of the most significant clusters. Some V segments, including TRBV6-2 and TRBV6-3, were excluded as indistinguishable. A later analysis linked a missense variant in DCLRE1C to the trimming of TCR beta V and J genes.

Donors counted as nominally healthy when sampled, yet unrecorded immune exposures were likely. The rearrangement links TRBV9 to TRBJ1-3; D gene ambiguous. The clonotype originates from a woman aged 25-40 years in good health and CMV-seropositive. Sequenced input: PBMCs. CDR3 loop: CASSVEVRSDSGNTIYF. The CDR3, as DNA: TGTGCCAGCAGCGTAGAGGTCCGAAGCGACTCTGGAAACACCATATATTTT. Variable domain in full (rest from reference TRBV9 and TRBJ1-3): DSGVTQTPKHLITATGQRVTLRCSPRSGDLSVYWYQQSLDQGLQFLIQYYNGEERAKGNILERFSAQQFPDLHSELNLSSLELGDSALYFCASSVEVRSDSGNTIYFGEGSWLTVV.